The entry below gives a single TCR beta chain sequence along with its context. Its target antigen remains unknown. No much larger clone exists at a distance of one base, and base qualities are not known. This sample includes further DNA sequences coding for the same CDR3. Its CDR3 holds 14 amino acids, cysteine through phenylalanine. The kept DNA is CDR3 alone, 42 bases in frame from the first base. Reading the germline V gene gives CDR1 MDHEN and CDR2 SYDVKM. The junction shows trimming of 2 bases on V and 5 bases on J, plus 12 bases between the germline ends. The data derive from a study of Ad26.COV2.S vaccination and SARS-CoV-2 variants (dated by TCRdb to the early 2020s). At the level of the whole study: Donors in the vaccine arm were drawn from COV1001, a phase I-IIa trial of Ad26.COV2.S in healthy adults that was multicentre, randomized, double-blind and placebo-controlled. Ad26.COV2.S was administered intramuscularly at a dose of 5x10^10 or 1x10^11 viral particles, either as one shot or as two shots given 56 days apart. Participants in the trial were split at random into five groups of five each, receiving low-dose or high-dose Ad26.COV2.S once or twice, or else placebo on both occasions. A total of around 32 samples were included in the TCR-sequenced set, comprising roughly 19 Ad26.COV2.S vaccine recipients, 5 placebo recipients and 8 SARS-CoV-2 convalescent individuals. TCRbeta repertoire sequencing was used to assess the specificity and breadth of SARS-CoV-2-reactive T cell receptors after Ad26.COV2.S vaccination. Blinding of investigators to trial group allocation was maintained during experiments and outcome assessment. What the authors observed across the whole study: The authors noted that the TCR breadth and depth analyses may have underestimated total T cell responses. The study was not powered to compare responses between vaccine doses or regimens. After vaccination, substantial breadth of spike-specific CD8+ and CD4+ T cell responses was reported. Ad26.COV2.S recipients had higher spike-specific TCR breadth than placebo recipients (P = 0.0014). Non-spike TCR breadth was comparable between vaccine and placebo recipients, consistent with the vaccine containing only spike.

The meaning of the sample's treatment or condition label: around 19 received Ad26.COV2.S at low or high dose, single or two shots; about five received placebo; per-sample allocation not given. Repertoires of vaccine and placebo recipients were sequenced from samples taken on day 63 after the first injection. Cohort 1b enrolled around 23 adults aged 18-55 years at a single site in Boston, USA, between 29 July and 7 August 2020. Ad26.COV2.S was a replication-incompetent adenovirus type 26 vector expressing a prefusion-stabilized SARS-CoV-2 spike protein from the original Wuhan strain. The immunoSEQ Assay was used to sequence TCRbeta CDR3 regions. After extraction, genomic DNA underwent amplification by bias-controlled multiplex PCR, followed by high-throughput sequencing. Processing in the source paper ran as follows. To quantify the absolute abundance of each unique TCRbeta CDR3 region, sequences were collapsed and filtered. T cell fraction was estimated by normalizing TCRbeta template counts to usable DNA, which was measured by amplifying reference genes present in all nucleated cells. Repertoire TCRs were annotated as SARS-CoV-2-specific when V gene, CDR3 amino acid sequence and J gene were exactly matched to a known reactive TCR set. The reference SARS-CoV-2 TCR set was derived from MIRA and filtered for enrichment in COVID-19-positive ImmuneCODE repertoires, a step that removed public or cross-reactive TCRs. Drawing on the MIRA antigens, annotated TCRs were analysed further at the level of specific ORF or position within ORF. Breadth was defined as the number of annotated unique rearrangements divided by the total number of unique productive rearrangements, and depth was defined as the summed frequency of the annotated unique rearrangements. TCR breadth was compared between groups using two-sided Wilcoxon rank-sum tests. TCRdb took over this immuneACCESS table, retaining in-frame rearrangements with V and J assigned. Such tables are incomplete; in checked studies, under half of the missing clones stem from an unresolved V gene, and the remainder is unexplained. V, J and clone size reflect that table, while D and trimming were determined from the DNA. The sample contains roughly 400,000 clones, about 91% of them found a single time. The ten largest clones take up around 1.8% of the sample.

The starting material was peripheral blood, obtained in a trial of Ad26.COV2.S vaccine versus placebo. The chain is encoded by TRBV28 joined to TRBJ1-1; the D gene is not confidently resolved. This clonotype was obtained from a person aged 18 to 59 who received the Ad26.COV2.S COVID-19 vaccine or a placebo. The nucleotide sequence reads as follows: TGTGCCAGCAGTTTAGCTCGAGGCGATACTGAAGCTTTCTTT. Its translation is CASSLARGDTEAFF.